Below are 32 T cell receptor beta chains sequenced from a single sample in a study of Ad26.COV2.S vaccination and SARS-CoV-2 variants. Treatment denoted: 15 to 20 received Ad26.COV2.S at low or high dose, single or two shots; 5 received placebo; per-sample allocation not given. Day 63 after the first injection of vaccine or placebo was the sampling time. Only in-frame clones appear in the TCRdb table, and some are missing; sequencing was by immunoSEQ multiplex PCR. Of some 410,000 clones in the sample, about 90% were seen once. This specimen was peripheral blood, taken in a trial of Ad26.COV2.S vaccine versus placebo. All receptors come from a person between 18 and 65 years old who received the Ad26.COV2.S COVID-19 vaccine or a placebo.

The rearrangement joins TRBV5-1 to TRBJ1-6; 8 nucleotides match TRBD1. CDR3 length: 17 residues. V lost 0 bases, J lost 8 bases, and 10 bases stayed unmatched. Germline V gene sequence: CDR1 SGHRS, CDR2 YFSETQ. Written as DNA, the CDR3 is TGCGCCAGCAGCTTGGTCGCTTGGACAGGGTCGTATTCACCCCTCCACTTT. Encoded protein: CASSLVAWTGSYSPLHF.

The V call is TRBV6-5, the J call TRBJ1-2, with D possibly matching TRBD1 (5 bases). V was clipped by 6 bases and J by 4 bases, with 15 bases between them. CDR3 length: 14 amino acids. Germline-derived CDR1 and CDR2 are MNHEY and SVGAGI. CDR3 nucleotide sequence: TGTGCCAGCAGGCGGGGCGAGGGGAGCTATGGCTACACCTTC. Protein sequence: CASRRGEGSYGYTF.

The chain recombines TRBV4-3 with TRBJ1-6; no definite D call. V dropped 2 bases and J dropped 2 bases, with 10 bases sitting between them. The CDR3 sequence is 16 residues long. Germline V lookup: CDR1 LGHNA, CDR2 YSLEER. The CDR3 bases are TGCGCCAGCAGCCAACTTGGGAGCGCCTATAATTCACCCCTCCACTTT. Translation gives CASSQLGSAYNSPLHF.

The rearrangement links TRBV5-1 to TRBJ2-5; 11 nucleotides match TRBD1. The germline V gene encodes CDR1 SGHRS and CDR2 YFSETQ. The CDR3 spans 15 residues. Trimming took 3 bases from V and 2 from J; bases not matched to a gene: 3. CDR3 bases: TGCGCCAGCAGCTGGACAGGGGGCACACAAGAGACCCAGTACTTC. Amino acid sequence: CASSWTGGTQETQYF.

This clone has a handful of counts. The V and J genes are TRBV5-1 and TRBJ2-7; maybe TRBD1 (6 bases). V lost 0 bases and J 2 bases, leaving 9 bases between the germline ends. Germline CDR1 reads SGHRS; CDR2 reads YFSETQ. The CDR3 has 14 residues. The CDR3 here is CASSLAEGAYEQYF. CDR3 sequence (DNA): TGCGCCAGCAGCTTGGCCGAGGGGGCCTACGAGCAGTACTTC.

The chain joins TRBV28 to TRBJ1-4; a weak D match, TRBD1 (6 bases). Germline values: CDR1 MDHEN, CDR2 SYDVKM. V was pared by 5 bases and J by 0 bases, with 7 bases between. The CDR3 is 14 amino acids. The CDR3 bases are TGTGCCAGCAGTCGGACAGCAACTAATGAAAAACTGTTTTTT. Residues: CASSRTATNEKLFF.

DNA for the CDR3: TGTGCCAGCAGGACCCACAGAAACTCCTACGAGCAGTACTTC. It codes for CASRTHRNSYEQYF. The chain joins TRBV2 to TRBJ2-7; D gene ambiguous. The CDR3 is 14 residues long. V lost 6 bases, J lost 0 bases, and 12 bases lay in between. Germline V lookup: CDR1 SNHLY, CDR2 FYNNEI.

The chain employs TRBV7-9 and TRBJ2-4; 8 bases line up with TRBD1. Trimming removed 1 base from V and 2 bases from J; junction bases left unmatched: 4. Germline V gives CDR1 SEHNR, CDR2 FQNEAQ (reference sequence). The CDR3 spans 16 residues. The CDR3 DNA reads TGTGCCAGCAGCTTAGTAGGGACAGGTACCAAAAACATTCAGTACTTC. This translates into CASSLVGTGTKNIQYF.

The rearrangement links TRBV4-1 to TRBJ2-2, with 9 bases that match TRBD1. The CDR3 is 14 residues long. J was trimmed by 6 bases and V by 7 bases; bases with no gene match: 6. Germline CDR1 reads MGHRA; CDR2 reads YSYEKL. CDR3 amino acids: CASNLDRGAGELFF. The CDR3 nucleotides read TGCGCCAGCAACTTGGACAGGGGCGCCGGGGAGCTGTTTTTT.

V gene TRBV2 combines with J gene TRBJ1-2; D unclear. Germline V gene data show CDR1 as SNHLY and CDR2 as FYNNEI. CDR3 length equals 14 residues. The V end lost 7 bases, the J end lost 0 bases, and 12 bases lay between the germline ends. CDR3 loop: CASMADSSNYGYTF. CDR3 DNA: TGTGCCAGCATGGCGGATAGTTCTAACTATGGCTACACCTTC. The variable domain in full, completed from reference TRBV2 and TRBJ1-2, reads EPEVTQTPSHQVTQMGQEVILRCVPISNHLYFYWYRQILGQKVEFLVSFYNNEISEKSEIFDDQFSVERPDGSNFTLKIRSTKLEDSAMYFCASMADSSNYGYTFGSGTRLTVV.

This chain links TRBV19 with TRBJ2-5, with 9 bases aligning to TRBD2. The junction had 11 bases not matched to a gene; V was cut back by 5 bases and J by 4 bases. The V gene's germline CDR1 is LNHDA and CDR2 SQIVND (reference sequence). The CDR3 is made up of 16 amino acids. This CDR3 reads CASSDEAGGQGETQYF. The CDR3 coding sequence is TGTGCCAGTAGTGACGAGGCGGGGGGGCAGGGAGAGACCCAGTACTTC.

For the CDR3, the DNA is TGTGCCAGCAGCGTAGACGGTATCGGGACTTCACCCCTCCACTTT. It translates to CASSVDGIGTSPLHF. The J gene is TRBJ1-6, the V gene TRBV9; D possibly corresponds to TRBD1 (5 bases). Germline V gene sequence: CDR1 SGDLS, CDR2 YYNGEE. The CDR3 has 15 amino acids. Trimming shortened V by 0 bases and J by 9 bases, and 13 bases separated the two germline ends.

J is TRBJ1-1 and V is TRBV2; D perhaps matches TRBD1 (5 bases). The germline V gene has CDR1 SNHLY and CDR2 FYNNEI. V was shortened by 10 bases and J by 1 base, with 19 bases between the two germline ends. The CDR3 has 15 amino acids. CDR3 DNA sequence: TGTGCCACCATTTTAGGCCAGGGACGGAACACTGAAGCTTTCTTT. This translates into CATILGQGRNTEAFF.

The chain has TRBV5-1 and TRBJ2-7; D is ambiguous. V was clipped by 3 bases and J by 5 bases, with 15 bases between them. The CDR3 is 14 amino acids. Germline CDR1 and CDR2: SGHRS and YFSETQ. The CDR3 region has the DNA TGCGCCAGCAGCTCGCGGCCCCTCAGCGACGAGCAGTACTTC. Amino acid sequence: CASSSRPLSDEQYF.

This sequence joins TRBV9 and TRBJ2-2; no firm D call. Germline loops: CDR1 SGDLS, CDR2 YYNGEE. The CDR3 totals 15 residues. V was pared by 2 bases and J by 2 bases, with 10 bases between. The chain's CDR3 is CASSVMDRNTGELFF. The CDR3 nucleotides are TGTGCCAGCAGCGTCATGGACCGAAACACCGGGGAGCTGTTTTTT.

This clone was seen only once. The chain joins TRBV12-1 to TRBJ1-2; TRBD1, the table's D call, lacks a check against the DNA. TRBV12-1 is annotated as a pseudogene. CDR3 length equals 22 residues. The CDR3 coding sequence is TGTGCCAGCAGCACCGACGTAAATGGACCCCGGGACAGGGGGCAGACCGGTACTGGCTACACCTTC. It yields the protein CASSTDVNGPRDRGQTGTGYTF.

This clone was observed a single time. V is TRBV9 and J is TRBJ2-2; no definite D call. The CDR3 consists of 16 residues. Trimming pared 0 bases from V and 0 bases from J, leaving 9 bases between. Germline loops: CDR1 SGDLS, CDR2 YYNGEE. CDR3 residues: CASSVESRSNTGELFF. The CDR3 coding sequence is TGTGCCAGCAGCGTAGAAAGCCGATCGAACACCGGGGAGCTGTTTTTT.

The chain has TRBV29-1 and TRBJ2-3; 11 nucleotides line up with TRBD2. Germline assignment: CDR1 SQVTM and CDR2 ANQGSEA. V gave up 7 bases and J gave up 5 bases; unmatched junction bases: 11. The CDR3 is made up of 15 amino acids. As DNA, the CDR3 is TGCAGCGCCCCGGGACTAGCGGTGCCCAGAGATACGCAGTATTTT. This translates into CSAPGLAVPRDTQYF.

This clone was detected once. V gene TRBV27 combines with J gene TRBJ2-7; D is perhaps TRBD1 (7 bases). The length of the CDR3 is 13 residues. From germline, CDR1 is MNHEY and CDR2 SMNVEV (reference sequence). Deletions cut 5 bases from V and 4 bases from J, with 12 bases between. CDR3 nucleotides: TGTGCCAGCAGTGCGGGACAGTTATACGAGCAGTACTTC. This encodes CASSAGQLYEQYF.

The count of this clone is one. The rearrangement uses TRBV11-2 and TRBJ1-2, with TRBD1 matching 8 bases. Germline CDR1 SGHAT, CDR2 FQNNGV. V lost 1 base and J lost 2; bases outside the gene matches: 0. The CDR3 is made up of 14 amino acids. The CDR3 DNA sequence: TGTGCCAGCAGCTTAGGGACAGGGAACTATGGCTACACCTTC. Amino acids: CASSLGTGNYGYTF.

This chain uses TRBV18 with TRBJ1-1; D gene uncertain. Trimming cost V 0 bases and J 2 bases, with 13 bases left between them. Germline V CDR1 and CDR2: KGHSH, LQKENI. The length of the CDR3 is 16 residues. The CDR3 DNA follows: TGTGCCAGCTCACCACCTCTCCAGCTACCCAACACTGAAGCTTTCTTT. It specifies CASSPPLQLPNTEAFF. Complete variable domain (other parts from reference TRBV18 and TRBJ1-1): NAGVMQNPRHLVRRRGQEARLRCSPMKGHSHVYWYRQLPEEGLKFMVYLQKENIIDESGMPKERFSAEFPKEGPSILRIQQVVRGDSAAYFCASSPPLQLPNTEAFFGQGTRLTVV.

The CDR3 DNA reads as TGTGCCAGCAGTGAGGTTGGAAGAACGCAGTATTTT. Translated: CASSEVGRTQYF. The rearrangement uses TRBV2 and TRBJ2-3, with D uncertain. CDR3 length: 12 amino acids. V was shortened by 3 bases and J by 9 bases, with 10 bases between the two germline ends. Germline CDR1 SNHLY, CDR2 FYNNEI.

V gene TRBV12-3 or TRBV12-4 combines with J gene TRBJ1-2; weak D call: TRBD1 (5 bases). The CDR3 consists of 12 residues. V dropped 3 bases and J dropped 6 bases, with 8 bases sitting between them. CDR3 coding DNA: TGTGCCAGCAGTTTGCGGGGGGATGGCTACACCTTC. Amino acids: CASSLRGDGYTF.

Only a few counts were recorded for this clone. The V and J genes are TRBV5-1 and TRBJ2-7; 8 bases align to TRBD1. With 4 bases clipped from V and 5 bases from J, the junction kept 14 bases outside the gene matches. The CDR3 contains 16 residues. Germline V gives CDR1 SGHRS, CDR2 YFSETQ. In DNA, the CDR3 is TGCGCCAGCAGCCCGGACCCGGACAGGGCGAGGAACGAGCAGTACTTC. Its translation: CASSPDPDRARNEQYF.

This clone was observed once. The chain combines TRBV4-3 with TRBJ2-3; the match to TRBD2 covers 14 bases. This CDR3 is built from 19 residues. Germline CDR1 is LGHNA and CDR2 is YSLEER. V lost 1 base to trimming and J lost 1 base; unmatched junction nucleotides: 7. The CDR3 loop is CASSQVVRLAGGRTDTQYF. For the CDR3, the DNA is TGCGCCAGCAGCCAAGTGGTGAGACTAGCGGGGGGGCGCACAGATACGCAGTATTTT.

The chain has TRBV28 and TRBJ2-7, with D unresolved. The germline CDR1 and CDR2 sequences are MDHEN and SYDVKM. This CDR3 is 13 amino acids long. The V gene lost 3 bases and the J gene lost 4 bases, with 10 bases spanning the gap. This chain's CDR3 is CASSLYVGYEQYF. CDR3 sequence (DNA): TGTGCCAGCAGTTTGTATGTGGGTTACGAGCAGTACTTC.

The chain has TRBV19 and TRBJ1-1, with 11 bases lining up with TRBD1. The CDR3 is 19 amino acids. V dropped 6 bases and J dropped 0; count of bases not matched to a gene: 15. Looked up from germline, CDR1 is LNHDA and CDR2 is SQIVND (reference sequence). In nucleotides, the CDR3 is TGTGCCAGTAGATACCACCTCGGGACAGGGGGAAGGATGAACACTGAAGCTTTCTTT. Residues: CASRYHLGTGGRMNTEAFF.

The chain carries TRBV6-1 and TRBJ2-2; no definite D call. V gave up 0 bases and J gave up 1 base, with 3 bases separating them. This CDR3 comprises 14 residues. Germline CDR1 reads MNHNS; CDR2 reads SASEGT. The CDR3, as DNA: TGTGCCAGCAGTGAAGCTCTGAACACCGGGGAGCTGTTTTTT. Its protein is CASSEALNTGELFF.

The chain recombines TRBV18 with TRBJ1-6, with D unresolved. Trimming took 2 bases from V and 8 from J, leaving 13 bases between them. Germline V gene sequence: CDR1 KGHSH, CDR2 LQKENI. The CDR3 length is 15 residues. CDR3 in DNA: TGTGCCAGCTCACCAGTATATCTTCCGGATTCACCCCTCCACTTT. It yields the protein CASSPVYLPDSPLHF.

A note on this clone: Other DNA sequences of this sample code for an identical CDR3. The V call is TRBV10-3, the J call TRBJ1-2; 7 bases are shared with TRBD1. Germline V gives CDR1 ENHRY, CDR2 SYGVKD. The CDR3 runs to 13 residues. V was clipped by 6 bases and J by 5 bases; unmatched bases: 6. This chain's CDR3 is CAISGDREYGYTF. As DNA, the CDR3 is TGTGCCATCAGCGGAGACAGGGAGTATGGCTACACCTTC.

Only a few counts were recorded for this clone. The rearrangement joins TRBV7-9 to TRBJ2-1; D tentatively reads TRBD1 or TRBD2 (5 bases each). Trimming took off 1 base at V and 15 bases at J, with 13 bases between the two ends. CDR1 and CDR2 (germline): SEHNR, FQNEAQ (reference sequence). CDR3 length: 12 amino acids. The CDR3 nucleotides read TGTGCCAGCAGCTTAGGAGGGGATATTTTGTTCTTC. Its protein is CASSLGGDILFF.

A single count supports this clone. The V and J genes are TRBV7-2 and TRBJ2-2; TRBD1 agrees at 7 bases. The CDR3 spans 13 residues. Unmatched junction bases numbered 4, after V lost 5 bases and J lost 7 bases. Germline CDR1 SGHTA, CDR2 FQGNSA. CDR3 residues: CASSNRDSGELFF. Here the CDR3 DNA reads TGTGCCAGCAGCAACCGGGACAGCGGGGAGCTGTTTTTT.